This TCR beta chain was identified in a study of human T cells and chemical hapten exposure (dated by TCRdb to the early 2020s). Background on the whole study: For sensitization, 2% DPC in acetone was applied to an approximately 2 cm by approximately 2 cm area of upper inner arm skin. Weekly therapeutic DPC doses were additionally applied to the scalp of patients throughout the roughly 24-week study period. Patch testing on the upper back used Finn chambers containing 0.01% DPC, with scoring done after 6 days according to International Contact Dermatitis Research Group standards. The patient cohort, mostly female, included alopecia areata with under or over 50% scalp involvement, alopecia totalis and alopecia universalis. Libraries were pooled for sequencing, and per-sample TCR yields varied mainly because of small differences in library volumes within the pool. The study tracked peripheral blood TCR repertoire changes in vivo during primary and secondary sensitization to the hapten diphenylcyclopropenone (DPC) in alopecia patients. Patient blood was sampled pre-sensitization (week 0) and at 2, 6 and about 24 weeks after DPC sensitization. About 28 alopecia patients gave blood for TCR sequencing at one to four time points (pre-sensitization, 2, 6 and 24 weeks). Overall study results and their limits: After repeated subsampling, the strength of the expansion versus patch-test correlation and the threshold at which it became significant changed. DPC sensitization did not change the number of TCRs with a frequency above 1 in 1000, and there was no evidence of changes in global repertoire structure. A positive correlation was found between the number of PT1 expanded TCRs and patch test score, with significance reached at thresholds 8, 16 and 32 but not 4. Because every patient had alopecia, a presumed autoimmune disease, the patients' immune response might differ from that of healthy individuals. Expanded TCRs formed significantly more large CDR3 similarity clusters than pre-sensitization or healthy control sets, consistent with antigen-driven responses.

This clonotype was seen repeatedly, ten times or more. There is no known antigen for this receptor. Per-base qualities were not stored, and no clone one base away is much larger. Libraries came from RACE. Sequencing used a NextSeq 500. During library preparation, unique molecular identifiers were attached to individual cDNA molecules so that TCRs could be counted quantitatively and reproducibly. Each blood RNA sample was used to sequence both TCR alpha and TCR beta chains. The published analysis was carried out like this. The median number of TCRs per sample was 95,638, ranging from about 20,000 to 750,000. The Decombinator software suite was used to annotate the V, J and CDR3 of the TCR reads. For PS versus PT1 abundance plots, all samples were subsampled to the same number of TCRs (28,000). Expanded TCRs were defined as absent before sensitization and observed at least eight times at the 2-week time point. The public reads were quality trimmed at Q25 with fastp and then assembled into clones with MiXCR by TCRdb, keeping productive beta chains. Here each entry gathers all rows of one CDR3 protein and keeps the most common genes and DNA. These V and J calls rely on TCRdb rather than the paper's analysis. For this sample there are tens of thousands of distinct CDR3 sequences; 10% to 15% appear just once. The biggest ten clones account for roughly 5.7% of the sample.

The sample's time point label is to be understood as: patch test 3, about 24 weeks after DPC sensitization. According to the study, the label for this sample's treatment or condition signals: therapeutic diphenylcyclopropenone sensitization with weekly scalp DPC. At every patch-test visit, the blood draw took place before the patch test was put on. Eligible patients were aged 18 to 70, diagnosed with alopecia, deemed suitable for DPC therapy, and excluded if pregnant. Total RNA was isolated from unfractionated whole blood collected in Tempus Blood RNA tubes. The sample consisted of whole blood, taken in connection with sensitization to the hapten diphenylcyclopropenone (DPC). This TCR was recovered from a woman aged 50 to 60 with alopecia areata. Some clones in this sample may be carry-over from other donors' samples.

The CDR3 region: CASSTQLQETQYF. The sequenced DNA: TGTGCCAGCAGCACCCAGCTCCAAGAGACCCAGTACTTC. The rearranged segments are TRBV28 and TRBJ2-5, with the D gene too uncertain to name. At the junction V is shortened by 6 bases and J by 1 base, with 9 bases in between. CDR1 and CDR2, looked up from the germline V gene, are MDHEN and SYDVKM. From the cysteine up to the phenylalanine, the CDR3 has a length of 13 residues. The DNA shown is the 39-base CDR3, in frame from base 1.